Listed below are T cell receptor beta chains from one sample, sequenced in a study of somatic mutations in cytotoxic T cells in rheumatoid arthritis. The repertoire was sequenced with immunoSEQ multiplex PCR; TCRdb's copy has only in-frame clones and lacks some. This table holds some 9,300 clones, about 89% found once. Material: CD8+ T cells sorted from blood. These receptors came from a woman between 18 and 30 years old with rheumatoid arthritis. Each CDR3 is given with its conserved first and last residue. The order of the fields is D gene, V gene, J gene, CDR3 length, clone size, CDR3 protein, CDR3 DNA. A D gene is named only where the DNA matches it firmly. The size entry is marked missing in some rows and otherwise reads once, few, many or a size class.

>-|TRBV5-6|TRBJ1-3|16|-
CASSFLKRLSGNTIYF
TGTGCCAGCAGCTTCCTTAAAAGACTCTCCGGAAACACCATATATTTT
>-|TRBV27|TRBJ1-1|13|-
CASSLSGGTEAFF
TGTGCCAGCAGTTTATCGGGGGGTACTGAAGCTTTCTTT
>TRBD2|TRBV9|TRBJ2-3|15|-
CASSGRDYSTDTQYF
TGTGCCAGCAGCGGACGGGACTATAGCACAGATACGCAGTATTTT
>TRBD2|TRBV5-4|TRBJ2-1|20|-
CASRSNLGLAGGPVINEQFF
TGTGCCAGCAGATCGAATCTGGGACTAGCGGGAGGGCCAGTGATCAATGAGCAGTTCTTC
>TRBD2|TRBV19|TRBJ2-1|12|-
CAASGAYNEQFF
TGTGCCGCCAGCGGGGCATACAATGAGCAGTTCTTC
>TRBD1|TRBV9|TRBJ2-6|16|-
CASNEDREAGANVLTF
TGTGCCAGCAATGAGGACAGGGAAGCTGGGGCCAACGTCCTGACTTTC
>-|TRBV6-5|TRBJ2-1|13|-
CASSYGAYNEQFF
TGTGCCAGCAGTTACGGGGCTTACAATGAGCAGTTCTTC
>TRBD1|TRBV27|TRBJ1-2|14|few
CASSLLQGNYGYTF
TGTGCCAGCAGTTTATTACAGGGGAACTATGGCTACACCTTC
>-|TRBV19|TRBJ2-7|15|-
CASSPSPYSSYEQYF
TGTGCCAGTAGTCCTAGCCCCTATAGCTCCTACGAGCAGTACTTC
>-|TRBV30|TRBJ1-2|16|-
CAWRWRGQGNNYGYTF
TGTGCCTGGAGGTGGCGGGGGCAGGGGAATAACTATGGCTACACCTTC
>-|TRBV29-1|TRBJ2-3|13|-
CSVEDLMTDTQYF
TGCAGCGTTGAAGACCTTATGACAGATACGCAGTATTTT
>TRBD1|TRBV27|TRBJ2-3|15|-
CASSRDRGWTDTQYF
TGTGCCAGCAGTAGGGACAGGGGGTGGACAGATACGCAGTATTTT
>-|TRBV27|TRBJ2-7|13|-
CASSWGISAGQYF
TGTGCCAGCAGTTGGGGTATCAGCGCGGGGCAGTACTTC
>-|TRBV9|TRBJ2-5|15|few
CASSVSRVARETQYF
TGTGCCAGCAGCGTATCCAGGGTCGCTAGAGAGACCCAGTACTTC
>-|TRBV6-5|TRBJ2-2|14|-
CASSSDLNTGELFF
TGTGCCAGCAGTTCGGACTTGAACACCGGGGAGCTGTTTTTT
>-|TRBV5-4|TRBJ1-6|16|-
CASSLAGDFYNSPLHF
TGTGCCAGCAGCTTGGCTGGGGACTTCTATAATTCACCCCTCCACTTT
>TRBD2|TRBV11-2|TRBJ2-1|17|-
CASSLTPTSSMFNEQFF
TGTGCCAGCAGCTTAACCCCGACTAGCAGCATGTTCAATGAGCAGTTCTTC
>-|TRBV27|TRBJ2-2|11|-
CASVAPGELFF
TGTGCCAGCGTGGCCCCCGGGGAGCTGTTTTTT
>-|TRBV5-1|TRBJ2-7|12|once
CASSLGSDEQYF
TGCGCCAGCAGCTTGGGGTCGGACGAGCAGTACTTC
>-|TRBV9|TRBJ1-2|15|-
CASTPEGTPNYGYTF
TGTGCCAGCACCCCTGAGGGGACACCTAACTATGGCTACACCTTC
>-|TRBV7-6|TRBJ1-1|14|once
CASSLAGRVTEAFF
TGTGCCAGCAGCTTAGCCGGCAGGGTCACTGAAGCTTTCTTT
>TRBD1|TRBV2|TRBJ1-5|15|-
CASRGQDYSNQPQHF
TGTGCCAGCAGGGGACAGGATTATAGCAATCAGCCCCAGCATTTT
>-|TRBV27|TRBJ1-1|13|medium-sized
CASSSTAASEAFF
TGTGCCAGCAGTTCGACAGCCGCGTCAGAAGCTTTCTTT
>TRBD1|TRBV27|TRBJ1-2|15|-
CASSVTGTGFYGYTF
TGTGCCAGCAGTGTAACCGGGACAGGGTTCTATGGCTACACCTTC
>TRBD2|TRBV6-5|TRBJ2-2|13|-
CASMASGTGELFF
TGTGCCAGTATGGCTAGCGGTACCGGGGAGCTGTTTTTT
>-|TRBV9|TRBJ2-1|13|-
CASSVGNPGEQFF
TGTGCCAGCAGCGTAGGAAACCCAGGGGAGCAGTTCTTC
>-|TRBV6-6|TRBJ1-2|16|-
CASSPIVGGGGYGYTF
TGTGCCAGCAGTCCGATTGTAGGCGGGGGAGGCTATGGCTACACCTTC
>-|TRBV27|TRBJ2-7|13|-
CASSRGGPYEQYF
TGTGCCAGCAGTCGTGGCGGGCCCTACGAGCAGTACTTC
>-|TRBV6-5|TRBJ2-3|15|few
CASSPRGHLTDTQYF
TGTGCCAGCAGCCCTCGGGGTCACCTCACAGATACGCAGTATTTT
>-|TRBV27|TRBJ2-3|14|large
CASSSLLSTDTQYF
TGTGCCAGCAGTTCCCTCCTAAGCACAGATACGCAGTATTTT
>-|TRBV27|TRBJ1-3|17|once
CASRNSHGEVSGNTIYF
TGTGCCAGCAGGAATTCGCACGGGGAAGTCTCTGGAAACACCATATATTTT
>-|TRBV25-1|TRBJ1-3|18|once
CASSEYILEGGSGNTIYF
TGTGCCAGCAGTGAATATATTCTGGAGGGCGGCTCTGGAAACACCATATATTTT
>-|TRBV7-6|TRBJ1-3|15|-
CASSLGEGSGNTIYF
TGTGCCAGCAGCTTAGGGGAGGGGTCTGGAAACACCATATATTTT
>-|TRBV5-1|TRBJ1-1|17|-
CASSLIVGADLSTEAFF
TGCGCCAGCAGCTTGATCGTTGGCGCGGATTTGAGCACTGAAGCTTTCTTT
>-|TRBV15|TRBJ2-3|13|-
CATSSPVTDTQYF
TGTGCCACCAGCAGTCCAGTTACAGATACGCAGTATTTT
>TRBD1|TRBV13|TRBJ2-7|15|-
CASSLGQGARNEQYF
TGTGCCAGCAGCTTAGGTCAGGGGGCTAGAAACGAGCAGTACTTC
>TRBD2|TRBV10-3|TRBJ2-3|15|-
CAITSTSGGPDTQYF
TGTGCCATCACCTCGACTAGCGGGGGGCCAGATACGCAGTATTTT
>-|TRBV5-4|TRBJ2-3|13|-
CASSFLDLDTQYF
TGTGCCAGCAGCTTTCTAGACCTCGATACGCAGTATTTT
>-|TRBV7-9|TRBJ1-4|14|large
CASSLRRENEKLFF
TGTGCCAGCAGCCTTCGACGGGAGAATGAAAAACTGTTTTTT
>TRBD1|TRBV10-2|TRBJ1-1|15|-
CASTDLSGGGTEAFF
TGTGCCAGCACAGATTTATCAGGGGGTGGCACTGAAGCTTTCTTT
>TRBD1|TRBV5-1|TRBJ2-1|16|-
CASSFQDRGLYNEQFF
TGCGCCAGCAGCTTCCAGGACAGGGGGCTTTACAATGAGCAGTTCTTC
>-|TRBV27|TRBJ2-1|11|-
CASTQYNEQFF
TGTGCCAGCACCCAGTACAATGAGCAGTTCTTC
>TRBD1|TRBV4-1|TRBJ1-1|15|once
CASSPTGQGNTEAFF
TGCGCCAGCAGCCCAACGGGACAGGGAAACACTGAAGCTTTCTTT
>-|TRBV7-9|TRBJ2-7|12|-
CASSLGAREQYF
TGTGCCAGCAGCTTAGGGGCCCGCGAGCAGTACTTC
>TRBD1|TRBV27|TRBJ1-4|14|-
CASRDYGQGEKLFF
TGTGCCAGCAGGGACTACGGACAGGGAGAAAAACTGTTTTTT